The 18 T cell receptor beta chains below come from one sample, sequenced in a study of shared clonotypes between healthy human individuals (TCRdb year 2020). The library was produced with the immunoSEQ multiplex PCR assay. The immuneACCESS repertoire file appears here via TCRdb, limited to in-frame rearrangements. These files lack a portion of the clones; in checked studies, under half of the deficit traces to unresolved V genes, and the cause of the others is not known. The sample yields about 1.5 million clones; 95% to 99% were counted once. The top ten clones comprise roughly 0.42% of the sample. Sequenced input: naive CD4+ T cells sorted from blood. Per the publication, the cell subset or site label means: CD45RA+ positively selected. The source of these receptors is a man aged 25-45 years in good health.

The chain employs TRBV10-3 and TRBJ2-3, with 8 bases matching TRBD1. Germline V gene lookup returns CDR1 ENHRY and CDR2 SYGVKD. The CDR3 length is 13 residues. The V and J ends lost 10 bases and 0 bases, in that order; junction bases with no gene match: 3. In DNA form, the CDR3 reads TGTGCCACTCAGGGGGCAAGCACAGATACGCAGTATTTT. It yields the protein CATQGASTDTQYF.

The gene calls are TRBV5-1 and TRBJ2-1, with TRBD1 matching over 8 bases. The trim removed 0 bases at V and 6 bases at J, leaving 5 bases unmatched. Germline V gene data show CDR1 as SGHRS and CDR2 as YFSETQ. The CDR3 length is 15 residues. CDR3 loop: CASSLADRGGNEQFF. The DNA of the CDR3 is TGCGCCAGCAGCTTGGCAGACAGGGGTGGCAATGAGCAGTTCTTC.

This chain links TRBV27 with TRBJ2-7, with D hard to call. There are 15 residues in the CDR3. CDR1 MNHEY and CDR2 SMNVEV come from the germline V gene (reference sequence). The V gene lost 2 bases and the J gene lost 4 bases, with 15 bases spanning the gap. This CDR3 reads CASSLTMTGLYEQYF. The CDR3 coding sequence is TGTGCCAGCAGTTTAACGATGACGGGCCTATACGAGCAGTACTTC.

V and J are TRBV29-1 and TRBJ2-5; D unresolved. CDR1 is SQVTM and CDR2 is ANQGSEA in the germline V gene. The length of the CDR3 is 13 residues. Trimming left V 6 bases short and J 1 base short, with 12 bases between. The CDR3 region has the DNA TGCAGCGTCCTCGGGCGCATCCAAGAGACCCAGTACTTC. Translated, it gives CSVLGRIQETQYF.

This clone occurred once. The chain couples TRBV9 to TRBJ2-1; D uncertain. From germline, CDR1 is SGDLS and CDR2 YYNGEE. The CDR3 covers 14 residues. The germline V and J ends were trimmed by 0 bases and 5 bases, with 9 bases remaining between them. The DNA for the CDR3 is TGTGCCAGCAGCGTAGTTATCGCCGACAATGAGCAGTTCTTC. Amino acids: CASSVVIADNEQFF.

Comments on this clone: This sample includes further DNA sequences coding for the same CDR3. The chain joins TRBV2 to TRBJ1-5; tentatively, D is TRBD1 (6 bases). The V and J ends lost 4 bases and 4 bases respectively, with 8 bases between them. The CDR3 length is 13 residues. CDR1 is SNHLY and CDR2 is FYNNEI in the germline V gene. The chain's CDR3 is CASSGTGNQPQHF. The CDR3 coding sequence is TGTGCCAGCAGTGGTACAGGGAATCAGCCCCAGCATTTT.

The chain uses TRBV5-1 and TRBJ2-7; either TRBD1 or TRBD2 may fit D (5 bases each). The ends were cut back, 5 bases at V and 2 bases at J, with 14 bases in the middle. Looked up from germline, CDR1 is SGHRS and CDR2 is YFSETQ. CDR3 length equals 14 residues. This chain's CDR3 is CASRPGTGTYEQYF. The CDR3 DNA sequence: TGCGCCAGCAGACCCGGGACGGGGACCTACGAGCAGTACTTC.

The genes are TRBV7-9 and TRBJ2-6; maybe TRBD2 (6 bases). Trimming removed 1 base at V and 0 bases at J, with 7 bases between. The CDR3 totals 16 residues. Per the germline V gene, CDR1 is SEHNR and CDR2 is FQNEAQ (reference sequence). The CDR3 bases are TGTGCCAGCAGCTTAGTCGGGGGCTCTGGGGCCAACGTCCTGACTTTC. Its translation: CASSLVGGSGANVLTF.

The V call is TRBV2, the J call TRBJ2-4; 8 bases fit TRBD2. CDR3 length: 16 residues. Trimming removed 8 bases from V and 5 bases from J; junction bases left unmatched: 14. Germline assignment: CDR1 SNHLY and CDR2 FYNNEI. The CDR3 region is CASGGAAGASQNIQYF. CDR3 coding DNA: TGTGCCAGCGGGGGGGCAGCGGGAGCTTCCCAAAACATTCAGTACTTC.

J is TRBJ2-1 and V is TRBV7-2; 13 bases are shared with TRBD2. CDR3 length equals 16 residues. The J segment lost 6 bases and the V segment lost 4 bases, leaving 6 bases of the junction unmatched. The germline V gene encodes CDR1 SGHTA and CDR2 FQGNSA. The CDR3 DNA reads as TGTGCCAGCAGCTCAAGACTAGCGGGAGGCATCAATGAGCAGTTCTTC. Protein product: CASSSRLAGGINEQFF.

Comments on this clone: Other DNA sequences in the sample encode the same CDR3. The J gene is TRBJ1-3, the V gene TRBV28; D ambiguous. The CDR3 has 13 amino acids. Germline-derived CDR1 and CDR2 are MDHEN and SYDVKM. With 5 bases removed from V and 4 bases from J, the gap between germline ends came to 9 bases. CDR3 bases: TGTGCCAGCAGTCTTCTTGGAGGAAACACCATATATTTT. Translation: CASSLLGGNTIYF. The full variable domain, its missing parts supplied by reference TRBV28 and TRBJ1-3, is DVKVTQSSRYLVKRTGEKVFLECVQDMDHENMFWYRQDPGLGLRLIYFSYDVKMKEKGDIPEGYSVSREKKERFSLILESASTNQTSMYLCASSLLGGNTIYFGEGSWLTVV.

The CDR3 here is CASSPQPLDRIHYNEQFF. CDR3 bases: TGCGCCAGCAGCCCGCAACCCCTTGACAGGATACACTACAATGAGCAGTTCTTC. The chain employs TRBV5-1 and TRBJ2-1, with D possibly being TRBD1 (6 bases). V lost 4 bases, J lost 3 bases, and 23 bases lay in between. The CDR3 has 18 amino acids. The germline V gene has CDR1 SGHRS and CDR2 YFSETQ.

The chain links TRBV6-1 to TRBJ2-3; 8 bases are shared with TRBD1. Germline CDR1 is MNHNS and CDR2 is SASEGT. The CDR3 runs 14 residues. V trimming: 7 bases; J trimming: 6 bases; junction bases outside the gene matches: 9. The CDR3 nucleotides read TGTGCCAGCATGGCGGACAGGGTTTCCGATACGCAGTATTTT. Translating it yields CASMADRVSDTQYF.

The genes are TRBV15 and TRBJ2-7; D may be TRBD1 or TRBD2 (6 bases each). Germline CDR1 and CDR2: LNHNV and YYDKDF (reference sequence). There are 16 residues in the CDR3. Trimming cost V 5 bases and J 4 bases, with 21 bases left between them. CDR3 in amino acids: CATSLFSGAVTYEQYF. The CDR3 nucleotides are TGTGCCACCAGCCTTTTTTCGGGGGCGGTGACGTACGAGCAGTACTTC.

The V gene is TRBV11-2, the J gene TRBJ1-1; no reliable D call. Per germline, CDR1 SGHAT and CDR2 FQNNGV. Trimming took off 0 bases at V and 5 bases at J, with 7 bases between the two ends. The length of the CDR3 is 13 residues. The CDR3 bases are TGTGCCAGCAGCTTAGAGTGGGAAACTGAAGCTTTCTTT. Translated, it gives CASSLEWETEAFF.

J is TRBJ2-7 and V is TRBV28, with 8 bases lining up with TRBD2. J was trimmed by 3 bases and V by 5 bases; bases with no gene match: 12. CDR3 size: 16 residues. Germline CDR1 is MDHEN and CDR2 is SYDVKM. In nucleotides, the CDR3 is TGTGCCAGCAGTAAATATCAGACTAGCGCTTACTACGAGCAGTACTTC. Translating it yields CASSKYQTSAYYEQYF.

CDR3 DNA sequence: TGTGCCAGCTCCACCGGGGATGAAGCTTTCTTT. It specifies CASSTGDEAFF. The J gene is TRBJ1-1, the V gene TRBV18, with D uncertain. This CDR3 is built from 11 residues. V lost 6 bases and J lost 7, with 9 bases in between. The germline V gene has CDR1 KGHSH and CDR2 LQKENI.

This sequence joins TRBV2 and TRBJ2-1; 12 positions match TRBD2. CDR3 size: 17 residues. With V trimmed by 1 base and J by 10 bases, 11 bases remained unmatched. The V gene's germline CDR1 is SNHLY and CDR2 FYNNEI. The CDR3 region is CASSEVRLAGGADEQFF. Here the CDR3 DNA reads TGTGCCAGCAGTGAAGTTAGGCTAGCGGGAGGGGCGGACGAGCAGTTCTTC.